This T cell receptor beta chain was identified during a study of blood T cell repertoires in COVID-19. The germline gives CDR1 LNHDA, CDR2 SQIVND (reference sequence). The CDR3 totals 15 residues. Trimming removed 5 bases from V and 9 bases from J; junction bases left unmatched: 13. Original processing methods: Using reference gene primer amplification, nucleated cell counts were estimated. Profiling relied on immunoSEQ multiplex PCR, and the TCRdb table lists in-frame clones only, not all of them. V and J calls and clone size are as listed in that table; D and trimming were resolved from the DNA. The data hold over 400,000 clones, with around nine tenths observed a single time. Seattle patients were enrolled while actively infected and followed longitudinally. This clone was seen once.

The sample was peripheral blood. The chain has TRBV19 and TRBJ2-1, with 7 nucleotides matching TRBD2. This receptor was obtained from a woman aged 45-65 years with COVID-19, enrolled during active disease. CDR3 bases: TGTGCCAGTAGTCGGGGGGACTCCAATTCGGGTGAGCAGTTCTTC. This sequence encodes CASSRGDSNSGEQFF.